This T cell receptor beta chain comes out of a study of CD8 T cells in Susac syndrome. Overall study results and limits: The CD4+ T cell repertoires from Susac syndrome exhibited no clonal expansion.

A note on this clonotype: Its matching antigen is unknown.

A quantity of about 0.5 to 1 ug RNA underwent reverse transcription using random hexamers. TCRdb re-called the immunoSEQ multiplex PCR reads through MiXCR, storing one row per CDR3 protein. This table holds about 120,000 distinct CDR3 sequences, around 96% found once. The specimen sequenced was CD4+ T cells from PBMCs. The sequence came from a human donor with Susac syndrome.

Here the CDR3 reads CSARTIGMDGYTF. The DNA for the CDR3 is TGCAGTGCCCGGACAATAGGGATGGATGGCTACACCTTC. The chain links TRBV20-1 to TRBJ1-2, with D possibly being TRBD1 (5 bases). V dropped 6 bases and J dropped 6 bases, with 17 bases sitting between them. Germline V gives CDR1 DFQATT, CDR2 SNEGSKA (reference sequence). The CDR3 spans 13 residues.